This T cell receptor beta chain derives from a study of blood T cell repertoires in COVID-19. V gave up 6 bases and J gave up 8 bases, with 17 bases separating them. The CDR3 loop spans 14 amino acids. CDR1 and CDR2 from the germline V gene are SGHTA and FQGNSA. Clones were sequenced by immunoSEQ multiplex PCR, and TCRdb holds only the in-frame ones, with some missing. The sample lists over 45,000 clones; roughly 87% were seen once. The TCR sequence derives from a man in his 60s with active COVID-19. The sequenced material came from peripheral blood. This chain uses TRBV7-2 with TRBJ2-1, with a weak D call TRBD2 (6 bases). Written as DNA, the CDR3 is TGTGCCAGCAGGTCGGGACCAGGGAGGCATGAGCAGTTCTTC. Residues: CASRSGPGRHEQFF. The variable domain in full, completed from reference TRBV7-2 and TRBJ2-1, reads GAGVSQSPSNKVTEKGKDVELRCDPISGHTALYWYRQSLGQGLEFLIYFQGNSAPDKSGLPSDRFSAERTGGSVSTLTIQRTQQEDSAVYLCASRSGPGRHEQFFGPGTRLTVL.